A selection of T cell receptor beta chains follows, all from one sample in a study of T cell responses to AZD1222 COVID-19 vaccine. Only in-frame clones appear in the TCRdb table, and some are missing; sequencing was by immunoSEQ multiplex PCR. The sample holds approximately 110,000 clones, roughly 90% seen once. The source was peripheral blood, collected on day 0 of AZD1222 vaccination. All receptors come from an adult in good health. Each CDR3 is given with its conserved first and last residue. A D gene is named only where the DNA matches it firmly. The size of a clone is reported for some rows only, either as once, few or many, or as a class for expanded clones.

d_call | clone_size | j_call | v_call | cdr3_nt | cdr3_aa
. | . | TRBJ1-1 | TRBV6-1 | TGTGCCAGCAGTGAATCTAGGGATGCTGAAGCTTTCTTT | CASSESRDAEAFF
. | . | TRBJ2-7 | TRBV5-4 | TGTGCCAGCAGGGACCTCGCTGATGAGCAGTACTTC | CASRDLADEQYF
. | . | TRBJ1-4 | TRBV11-2 | TGTGCCAGCAGCCCCTGGGGGGCGATTAATGAAAAACTGTTTTTT | CASSPWGAINEKLFF
. | . | TRBJ1-5 | TRBV19 | TGTGCCAGTAGTGGGGGGTCGGGGGGCGTGCAGCCCCAGCATTTT | CASSGGSGGVQPQHF
. | . | TRBJ1-4 | TRBV19 | TGTGCCAGTATAGGGTCGGCAGATGAAAAACTGTTTTTT | CASIGSADEKLFF
. | few | TRBJ1-1 | TRBV12-3/TRBV12-4 | TGTGCCAGCAGACAGCCAGGATACACTGAAGCTTTCTTT | CASRQPGYTEAFF
TRBD2 | . | TRBJ2-1 | TRBV7-9 | TGTGCCAGCAGCCCCGGACTAGCGGGGGGGCCGGGGAATGAGCAGTTCTTC | CASSPGLAGGPGNEQFF
. | . | TRBJ2-7 | TRBV15 | TGTGCCACCAGCAGAGATACAGGGGAGGGGGAGCAGTACTTC | CATSRDTGEGEQYF
. | . | TRBJ2-1 | TRBV7-6 | TGTGCCAGCAGCTTTATCCTCTCCGAGCACAATGAGCAGTTCTTC | CASSFILSEHNEQFF
. | . | TRBJ2-5 | TRBV30 | TGTGCCTGGACTTCAAGGAGACCTACTAGTGGGAGTCGTATAGAGACCCAGTACTTC | CAWTSRRPTSGSRIETQYF
. | . | TRBJ1-5 | TRBV27 | TGTGCCAGCAGTTTTAGAGGGGATCAGCCCCAGCATTTT | CASSFRGDQPQHF
. | . | TRBJ1-1 | TRBV12-3/TRBV12-4 | TGTGCCAGCAGCCCCGGTTCTACTGAAGCTTTCTTT | CASSPGSTEAFF
. | . | TRBJ2-5 | TRBV30 | TGTGCCTGGAGCGTCCCGACCGAGGAGGAGACCCAGTACTTC | CAWSVPTEEETQYF
. | . | TRBJ2-7 | TRBV28 | TGTGCCAGCAGTTTCGGGTTAGCGGAGCTCACCTACGAGCAGTACTTC | CASSFGLAELTYEQYF
. | . | TRBJ1-3 | TRBV5-6 | TGTGCCAGCAGCCCCTATAGGGAACAGCCCGGAAACACCATATATTTT | CASSPYREQPGNTIYF
TRBD2 | once | TRBJ2-1 | TRBV10-3 | TGTGCCATCAGGGCTAGCGGGGGAAACAATGAGCAGTTCTTC | CAIRASGGNNEQFF
TRBD2 | . | TRBJ2-3 | TRBV4-2 | TGTGCCAGCAGCCAAGATCTCACTAGCGGGGGGGCTAGCACAGATACGCAGTATTTT | CASSQDLTSGGASTDTQYF
TRBD1 | . | TRBJ1-5 | TRBV18 | TGTGCCAGCTCCGTGACGACAGGGTCGGTTTATCAGCCCCAGCATTTT | CASSVTTGSVYQPQHF
. | . | TRBJ2-7 | TRBV20-1 | TGCAGTGCTAGTGCCTGGCCCCGAGGTCGTACTTACGAGCAGTACTTC | CSASAWPRGRTYEQYF
TRBD1 | . | TRBJ2-5 | TRBV6-1 | TGTGCCAGCAGTGAAGCTACAGGGGGCCAAGAGACCCAGTACTTC | CASSEATGGQETQYF
. | . | TRBJ1-5 | TRBV18 | TGTGCCAGCTCACAGCAGGGCGCAACGGCGGAGCCCCAGCATTTT | CASSQQGATAEPQHF
. | few | TRBJ2-7 | TRBV28 | TGTGCCAGCAGCCCGACAGCAAGAGGGTACGAGCAGTACTTC | CASSPTARGYEQYF
. | . | TRBJ1-2 | TRBV28 | TGTGCCAGCATAACAGGGCGAAACTATGGCTACACCTTC | CASITGRNYGYTF
TRBD1 | . | TRBJ2-5 | TRBV19 | TGTGCCAGTAGTACACAGGGGAGAGAGACCCAGTACTTC | CASSTQGRETQYF
. | . | TRBJ1-5 | TRBV28 | TGTGCCAGCAGTTTAAGTAGCGGGGATATTGGCAATCAGCCCCAGCATTTT | CASSLSSGDIGNQPQHF
. | . | TRBJ1-2 | TRBV7-8 | TGTGCCAGCAGCTCTTCAGGGAGCGGCTACACCTTC | CASSSSGSGYTF
. | . | TRBJ2-1 | TRBV6-6 | TGTGCCAGCAGTTGGGAGAGACTCAACCACAATGAGCAGTTCTTC | CASSWERLNHNEQFF
TRBD1 | . | TRBJ2-5 | TRBV11-2 | TGTGCCAGCAGCTTAGCGTCAGGGGGAAAGACCCGGTACTTC | CASSLASGGKTRYF
TRBD2 | . | TRBJ2-5 | TRBV7-9 | TGTGCCAGCAGCTTAGGCGCTCCTAGCGGGTACGGGGAGACCCAGTACTTC | CASSLGAPSGYGETQYF
. | . | TRBJ1-1 | TRBV5-1 | TGCGCCAGCAGCTTGGGGACGACGACCGCTGAAGCTTTCTTT | CASSLGTTTAEAFF
. | . | TRBJ2-7 | TRBV21-1 | TGTGCCAGCAGCAAAGAGGGCAGGGGGCGTCGGATGAAGTACTTC | CASSKEGRGRRMKYF
TRBD1 | . | TRBJ1-2 | TRBV11-2 | TGTGCCAGCAGCTTAGGGGACAGTACGGGCTACACCTTC | CASSLGDSTGYTF
TRBD1 | . | TRBJ2-7 | TRBV10-2 | TGCGCCAGCTCACGGACAGGGAACTCCTACGAGCAGTACTTC | CASSRTGNSYEQYF
. | . | TRBJ2-1 | TRBV7-9 | TGTGCCAGCAGCTTAGAGAGGGGGAGCTCCTACAATGAGCAGTTCTTC | CASSLERGSSYNEQFF
TRBD2 | . | TRBJ2-3 | TRBV2 | TGTGCCAGCAGCCGTACCGGGACTAGGAACACAGATACGCAGTATTTT | CASSRTGTRNTDTQYF
TRBD1 | . | TRBJ1-1 | TRBV18 | TGTGCCAGCTCTCCGGGACAGGCTAACACTGAAGCTTTCTTT | CASSPGQANTEAFF
. | . | TRBJ1-2 | TRBV28 | TGTGCCAGCAGTTTGCCCGGGAGGGTTCAGGATGGCTACACCTTC | CASSLPGRVQDGYTF
. | . | TRBJ2-3 | TRBV5-1 | TGCGCCAGCAGCCCTGCTCCCGGGGTCACAGATACGCAGTATTTT | CASSPAPGVTDTQYF
. | . | TRBJ1-1 | TRBV9 | TGTGCCAGCAGCGTAGAAGCGGGGATGAACACTGAAGCTTTCTTT | CASSVEAGMNTEAFF
TRBD1 | . | TRBJ1-5 | TRBV15 | TGTGCCACCAGCAGGTCGACAGGGATTAGCAATCAGCCCCAGCATTTT | CATSRSTGISNQPQHF
TRBD2 | once | TRBJ2-5 | TRBV19 | TGTGCCAGTAGTGACCCAGCGGGGGTGGTAGAGACCCAGTACTTC | CASSDPAGVVETQYF
. | . | TRBJ2-7 | TRBV27 | TGTGCCAGCAGTCCCAACCGGGATACCTACGAGCAGTACTTC | CASSPNRDTYEQYF
. | . | TRBJ1-5 | TRBV7-6 | TGTGCCAGCAGCTTAGTAGCAGGGACGGGGAGCAATCAGCCCCAGCATTTT | CASSLVAGTGSNQPQHF
. | . | TRBJ1-1 | TRBV4-1 | TGCGCCAGCAGCCTGACAGCCAGTTCGAACACTGAAGCTTTCTTT | CASSLTASSNTEAFF
. | . | TRBJ1-2 | TRBV19 | TGTGCCAGTACGGGTCGGGGGACCCACTATGGCTACACCTTC | CASTGRGTHYGYTF
TRBD1 | . | TRBJ1-4 | TRBV18 | TGTGCCAGCTCCCTCGGGACAGGGTTCGTTGGAAAACTGTTTTTT | CASSLGTGFVGKLFF
TRBD1 | . | TRBJ1-4 | TRBV5-1 | TGCGCCAGCAGCTTGGTCCCGGGACAGCCTGGTGAAAAACTGTTTTTT | CASSLVPGQPGEKLFF
. | . | TRBJ2-7 | TRBV6-1 | TGTGCCAGCAGTGAAGCCGACGGGGGACCTTACGAGCAGTACTTC | CASSEADGGPYEQYF